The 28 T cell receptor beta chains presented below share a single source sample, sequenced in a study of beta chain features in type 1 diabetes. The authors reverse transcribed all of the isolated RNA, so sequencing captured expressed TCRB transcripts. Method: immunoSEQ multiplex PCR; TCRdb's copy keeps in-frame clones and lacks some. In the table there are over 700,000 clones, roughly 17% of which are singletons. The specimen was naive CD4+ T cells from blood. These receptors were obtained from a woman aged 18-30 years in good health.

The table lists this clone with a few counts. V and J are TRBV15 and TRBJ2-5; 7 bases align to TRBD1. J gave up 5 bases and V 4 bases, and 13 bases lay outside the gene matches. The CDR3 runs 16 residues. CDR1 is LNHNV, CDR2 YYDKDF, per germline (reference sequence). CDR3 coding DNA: TGTGCCACCAGCAACCCCCGGGACAGAGGGATCGAGACCCAGTACTTC. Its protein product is CATSNPRDRGIETQYF.

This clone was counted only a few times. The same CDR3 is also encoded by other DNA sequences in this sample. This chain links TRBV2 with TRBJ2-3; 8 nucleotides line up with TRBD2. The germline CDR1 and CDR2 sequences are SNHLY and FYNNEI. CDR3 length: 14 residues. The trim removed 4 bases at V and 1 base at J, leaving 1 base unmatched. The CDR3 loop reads CASSVLAGTDTQYF. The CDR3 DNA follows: TGTGCCAGCAGTGTACTAGCGGGCACAGATACGCAGTATTTT.

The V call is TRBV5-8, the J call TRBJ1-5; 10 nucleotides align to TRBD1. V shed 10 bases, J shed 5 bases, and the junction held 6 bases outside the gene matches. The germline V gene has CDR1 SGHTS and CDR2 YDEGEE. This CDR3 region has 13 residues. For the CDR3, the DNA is TGTGCCGGCACGGGACAGGGGTATCAGCCCCAGCATTTT. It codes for CAGTGQGYQPQHF.

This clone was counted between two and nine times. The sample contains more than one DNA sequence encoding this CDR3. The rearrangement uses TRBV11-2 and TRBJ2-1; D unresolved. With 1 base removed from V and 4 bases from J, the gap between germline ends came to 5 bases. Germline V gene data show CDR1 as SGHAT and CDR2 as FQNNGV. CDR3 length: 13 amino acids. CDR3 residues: CASSLALYNEQFF. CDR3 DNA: TGTGCCAGCAGCTTAGCTTTATACAATGAGCAGTTCTTC.

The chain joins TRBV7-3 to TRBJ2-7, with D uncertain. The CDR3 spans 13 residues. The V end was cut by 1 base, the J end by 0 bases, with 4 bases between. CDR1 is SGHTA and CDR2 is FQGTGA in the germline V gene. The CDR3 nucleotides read TGTGCCAGCAGCTTAAATCCCTCCTACGAGCAGTACTTC. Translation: CASSLNPSYEQYF.

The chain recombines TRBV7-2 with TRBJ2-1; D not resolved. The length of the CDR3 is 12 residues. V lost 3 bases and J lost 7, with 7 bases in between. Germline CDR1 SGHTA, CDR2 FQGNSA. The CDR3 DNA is TGTGCCAGCAGCTTCATTATAAATGAGCAGTTCTTC. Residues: CASSFIINEQFF.

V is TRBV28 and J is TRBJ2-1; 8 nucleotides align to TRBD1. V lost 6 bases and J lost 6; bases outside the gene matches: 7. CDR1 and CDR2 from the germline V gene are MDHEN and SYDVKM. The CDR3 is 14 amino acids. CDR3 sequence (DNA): TGTGCCAGCAGCACGCACAGGGGGAGCAATGAGCAGTTCTTC. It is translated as CASSTHRGSNEQFF.

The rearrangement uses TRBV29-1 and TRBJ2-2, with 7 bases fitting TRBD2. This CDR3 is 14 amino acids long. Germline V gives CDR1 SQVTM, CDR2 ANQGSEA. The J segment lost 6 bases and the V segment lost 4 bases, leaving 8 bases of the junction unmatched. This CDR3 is CSVARLAEPGELFF. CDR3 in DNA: TGCAGCGTTGCACGGCTAGCGGAACCCGGGGAGCTGTTTTTT.

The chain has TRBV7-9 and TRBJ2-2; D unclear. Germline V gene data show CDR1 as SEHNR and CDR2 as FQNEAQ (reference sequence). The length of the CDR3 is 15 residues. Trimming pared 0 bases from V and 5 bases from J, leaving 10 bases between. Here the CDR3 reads CASSLALGSTGELFF. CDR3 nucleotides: TGTGCCAGCAGCTTAGCGCTCGGAAGTACCGGGGAGCTGTTTTTT.

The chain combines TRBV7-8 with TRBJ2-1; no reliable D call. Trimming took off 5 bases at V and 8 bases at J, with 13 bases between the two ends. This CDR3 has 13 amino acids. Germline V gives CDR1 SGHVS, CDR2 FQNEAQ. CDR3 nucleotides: TGTGCCAGCAGCCCCCAGCCTACATATGAGCAGTTCTTC. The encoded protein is CASSPQPTYEQFF.

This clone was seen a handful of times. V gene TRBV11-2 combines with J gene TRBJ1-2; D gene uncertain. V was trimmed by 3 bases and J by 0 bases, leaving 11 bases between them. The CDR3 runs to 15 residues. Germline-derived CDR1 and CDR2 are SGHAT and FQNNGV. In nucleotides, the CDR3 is TGTGCCAGCAGCTTGTTTACATACACTAACTATGGCTACACCTTC. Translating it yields CASSLFTYTNYGYTF. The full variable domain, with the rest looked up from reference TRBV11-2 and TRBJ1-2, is EAGVAQSPRYKIIEKRQSVAFWCNPISGHATLYWYQQILGQGPKLLIQFQNNGVVDDSQLPKDRFSAERLKGVDSTLKIQPAKLEDSAVYLCASSLFTYTNYGYTFGSGTRLTVV.

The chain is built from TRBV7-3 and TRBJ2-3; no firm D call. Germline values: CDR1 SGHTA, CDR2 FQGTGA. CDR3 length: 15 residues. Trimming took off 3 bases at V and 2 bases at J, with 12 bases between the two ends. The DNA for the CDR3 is TGTGCCAGCAGCTTGGGTGCCCCCGACACAGATACGCAGTATTTT. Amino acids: CASSLGAPDTDTQYF.

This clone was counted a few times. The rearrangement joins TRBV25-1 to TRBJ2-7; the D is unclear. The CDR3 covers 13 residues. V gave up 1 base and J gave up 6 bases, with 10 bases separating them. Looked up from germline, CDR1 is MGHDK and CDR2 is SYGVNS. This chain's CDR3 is CASSESVGFEQYF. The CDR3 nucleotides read TGTGCCAGCAGTGAATCAGTGGGGTTCGAGCAGTACTTC.

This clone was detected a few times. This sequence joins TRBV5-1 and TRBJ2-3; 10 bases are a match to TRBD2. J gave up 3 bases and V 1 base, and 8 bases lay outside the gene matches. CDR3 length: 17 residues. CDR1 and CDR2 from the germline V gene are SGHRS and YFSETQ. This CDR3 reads CASSLPSGSTRTDTQYF. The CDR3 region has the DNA TGCGCCAGCAGCTTGCCTAGCGGGAGTACTAGAACAGATACGCAGTATTTT.

CDR3 nucleotides: TGTGCCAGCAGCCAGCCGACAGGGGAAAAATACGAGCAGTACTTC. Amino acid sequence: CASSQPTGEKYEQYF. The rearrangement links TRBV4-2 to TRBJ2-7, with TRBD1 identical over 8 bases. J gave up 4 bases and V 3 bases, and 8 bases lay outside the gene matches. Germline CDR1 and CDR2: LGHNA and YNFKEQ. CDR3 length equals 15 residues.

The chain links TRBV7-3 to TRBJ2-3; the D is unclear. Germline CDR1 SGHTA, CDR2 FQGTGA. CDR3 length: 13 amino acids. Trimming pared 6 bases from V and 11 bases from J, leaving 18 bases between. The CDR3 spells CASRWRGGLEQYF. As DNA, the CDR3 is TGTGCCAGCAGGTGGAGAGGTGGTCTAGAGCAGTATTTT.

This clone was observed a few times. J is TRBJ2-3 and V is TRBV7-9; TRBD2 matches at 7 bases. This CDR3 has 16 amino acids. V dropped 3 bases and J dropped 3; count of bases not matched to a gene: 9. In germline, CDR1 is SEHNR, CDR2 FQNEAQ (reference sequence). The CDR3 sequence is CASSLGRGSLTDTQYF. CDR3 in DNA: TGTGCCAGCAGCTTGGGGCGCGGGAGTTTGACAGATACGCAGTATTTT.

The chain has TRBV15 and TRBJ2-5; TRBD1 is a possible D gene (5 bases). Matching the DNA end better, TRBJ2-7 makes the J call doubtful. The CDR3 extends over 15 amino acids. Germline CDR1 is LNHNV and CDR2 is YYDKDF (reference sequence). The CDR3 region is CATSRDWGRAYEQYF. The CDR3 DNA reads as TGTGCCACCAGCAGAGATTGGGGCAGGGCCTACGAGCAGTACTTC.

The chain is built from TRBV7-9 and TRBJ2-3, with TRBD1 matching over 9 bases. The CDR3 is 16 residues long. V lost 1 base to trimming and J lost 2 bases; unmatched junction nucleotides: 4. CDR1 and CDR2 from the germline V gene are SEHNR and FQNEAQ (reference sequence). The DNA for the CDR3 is TGTGCCAGCAGCTTAGGGACAGGGGCCCTCACAGATACGCAGTATTTT. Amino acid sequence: CASSLGTGALTDTQYF.

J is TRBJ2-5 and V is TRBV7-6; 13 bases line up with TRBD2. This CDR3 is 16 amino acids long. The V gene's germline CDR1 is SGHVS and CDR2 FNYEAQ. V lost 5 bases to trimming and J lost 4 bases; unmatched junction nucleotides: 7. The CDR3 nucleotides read TGTGCCAGCAGCGCGGGACTAGCGGGACTTCGAGAGACCCAGTACTTC. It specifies CASSAGLAGLRETQYF.

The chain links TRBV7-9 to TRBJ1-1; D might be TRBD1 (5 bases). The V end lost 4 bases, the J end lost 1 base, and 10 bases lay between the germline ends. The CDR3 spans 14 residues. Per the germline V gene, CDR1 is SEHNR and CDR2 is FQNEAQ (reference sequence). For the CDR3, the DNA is TGTGCCAGCAGCTGGGACCGTACGAACACTGAAGCTTTCTTT. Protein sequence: CASSWDRTNTEAFF.

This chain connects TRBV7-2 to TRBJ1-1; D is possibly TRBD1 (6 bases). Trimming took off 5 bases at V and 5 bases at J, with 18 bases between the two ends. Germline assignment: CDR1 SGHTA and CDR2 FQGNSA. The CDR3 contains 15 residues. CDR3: CASSASGARLTEAFF. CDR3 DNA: TGTGCCAGCAGCGCCTCAGGGGCAAGATTGACTGAAGCTTTCTTT.

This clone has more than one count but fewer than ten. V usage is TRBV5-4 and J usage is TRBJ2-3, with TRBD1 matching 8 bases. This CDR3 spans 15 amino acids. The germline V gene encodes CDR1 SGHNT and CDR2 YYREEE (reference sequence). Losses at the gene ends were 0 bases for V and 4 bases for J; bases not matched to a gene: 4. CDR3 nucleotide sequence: TGTGCCAGCAGCTTGGCCCAGGGGGCGGCAGATACGCAGTATTTT. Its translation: CASSLAQGAADTQYF. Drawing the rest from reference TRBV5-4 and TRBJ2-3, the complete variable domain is ETGVTQSPTHLIKTRGQQVTLRCSSQSGHNTVSWYQQALGQGPQFIFQYYREEENGRGNFPPRFSGLQFPNYSSELNVNALELDDSALYLCASSLAQGAADTQYFGPGTRLTVL.

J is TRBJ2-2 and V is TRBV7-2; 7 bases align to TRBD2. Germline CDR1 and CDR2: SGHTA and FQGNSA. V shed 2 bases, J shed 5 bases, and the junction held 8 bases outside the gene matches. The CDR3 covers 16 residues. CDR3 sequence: CASSLNSLAVTGELFF. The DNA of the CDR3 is TGTGCCAGCAGCTTAAATTCTCTAGCGGTGACCGGGGAGCTGTTTTTT.

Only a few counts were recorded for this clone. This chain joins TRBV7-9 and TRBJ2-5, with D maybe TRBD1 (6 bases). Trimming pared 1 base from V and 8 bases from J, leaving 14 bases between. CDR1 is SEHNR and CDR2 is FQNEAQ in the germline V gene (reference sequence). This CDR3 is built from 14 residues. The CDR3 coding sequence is TGTGCCAGCAGCTTAGACCACAGGGCCGCAACCCAGTACTTC. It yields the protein CASSLDHRAATQYF.

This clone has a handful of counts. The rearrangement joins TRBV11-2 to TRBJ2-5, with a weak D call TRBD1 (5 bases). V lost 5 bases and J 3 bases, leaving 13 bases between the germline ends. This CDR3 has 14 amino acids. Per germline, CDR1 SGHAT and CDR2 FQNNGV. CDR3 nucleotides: TGTGCCAGCAGCGAATACAGGAGAAAAGAGACCCAGTACTTC. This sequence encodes CASSEYRRKETQYF.

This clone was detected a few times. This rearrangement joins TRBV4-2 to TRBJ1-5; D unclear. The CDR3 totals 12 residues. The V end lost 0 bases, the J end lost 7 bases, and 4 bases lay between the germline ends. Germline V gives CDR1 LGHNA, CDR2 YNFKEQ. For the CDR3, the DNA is TGTGCCAGCAGCCAAGATGGACAGCCCCAGCATTTT. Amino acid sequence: CASSQDGQPQHF.

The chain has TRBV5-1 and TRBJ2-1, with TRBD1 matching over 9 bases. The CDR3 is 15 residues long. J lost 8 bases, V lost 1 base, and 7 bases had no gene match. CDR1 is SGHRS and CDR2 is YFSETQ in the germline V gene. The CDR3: CASSLTGQGTDEQFF. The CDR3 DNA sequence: TGCGCCAGCAGCTTGACGGGACAGGGTACCGATGAGCAGTTCTTC.